This T cell receptor (beta chain) was recovered during a study of spatial heterogeneity in lung cancer. General study points: Tumor T cells had an estimated coverage that came to around 7% for alpha chains and 13% for beta chains. Tumoral mutation counts were tracked by counts of expanded intratumoral alpha and beta TCRs.

TCRdb fed the 5' RACE reads into MiXCR, producing one record per CDR3 protein. The sample consists of 6,500 to 7,500 distinct CDR3 sequences, approximately 7% of them appearing once. This CDR3 is 15 amino acids long. Germline CDR1 reads LGHNT; CDR2 reads FRNRAP. After removal of 6 bases from V and 12 bases from J, the junction contained 12 bases not matched to a gene. This clonotype was observed many times. Antigen: not known. Regarding time point: sample taken at primary tumor resection. Whole RNA, isolated from tumor, nontumor lung or frozen PBMC, was sequenced without prior sorting. The chain joins TRBV12-5 to TRBJ1-6, with TRBD1 identical over 9 bases. Here the sequenced sample was lung tumor tissue, taken at surgery. The clonotype comes from a male donor with early-stage non-small cell lung cancer. CDR3 sequence reads: CASGVGDRVRGPLHF. CDR3 sequence (DNA): TGTGCTAGTGGAGTCGGGGACAGGGTGAGGGGACCCCTCCACTTT. The complete variable domain, with remaining parts taken from reference TRBV12-5 and TRBJ1-6, reads DARVTQTPRHKVTEMGQEVTMRCQPILGHNTVFWYRQTMMQGLELLAYFRNRAPLDDSGMPKDRFSAEMPDATLATLKIQPSEPRDSAVYFCASGVGDRVRGPLHFGNGTRLTVT.